Sequencing of this T cell receptor beta chain was carried out in a study of blood T cell repertoires in COVID-19. Study context: Sites across the United States, Italy and Spain contributed samples from acute and convalescent COVID-19.

Method: immunoSEQ multiplex PCR; TCRdb's copy keeps in-frame clones and lacks some. This table holds around 230,000 clones, approximately 88% found once. Germline values: CDR1 SGHRS, CDR2 YFSETQ. V lost 0 bases, J lost 4 bases, and 4 bases lay in between. The CDR3 length is 12 residues. The rearrangement links TRBV5-1 to TRBJ2-5; no clear D gene. Sequencing input: PBMCs or T cells enriched from blood (not recorded which). This receptor was taken from a woman in her thirties or forties with acute COVID-19. CDR3 amino acids: CASSLVLETQYF. As DNA, the CDR3 is TGCGCCAGCAGCTTGGTTCTAGAGACCCAGTACTTC.